This T cell receptor (beta chain) was found in a study of human T cells and chemical hapten exposure. Attachment of unique molecular identifiers to individual cDNA molecules was performed in the library. TCRdb re-called the RACE reads through MiXCR, storing one row per CDR3 protein. The sample holds about 90,000 distinct CDR3 sequences; roughly 11% are singletons and the top ten take approximately 0.99%. Time point here: patch test 3, about 24 weeks after DPC sensitization. Treatment defined: therapeutic diphenylcyclopropenone sensitization with weekly scalp DPC. The CDR3 is 12 amino acids. Per the germline V gene, CDR1 is MDHEN and CDR2 is SYDVKM. The germline V and J ends were trimmed by 7 bases and 7 bases, with 14 bases remaining between them.

The chain uses TRBV28 and TRBJ2-7, with TRBD1 as a possible D gene (6 bases). The sample here was whole blood, taken in connection with sensitization to the hapten diphenylcyclopropenone (DPC). The origin of this receptor is a woman aged 25 to 45 with alopecia areata. Some clones in this sample may be carry-over from other donors' samples. As DNA, the CDR3 is TGTGCCAGCACCTTACAGGGTTTTGAGCAGTACTTC. It yields the protein CASTLQGFEQYF.